This passage covers 4 T cell receptor beta chains from one sample sequenced in a study of cytomegalovirus exposure and HLA in healthy donors (dated by TCRdb to the late 2010s). The library was made by the immunoSEQ multiplex PCR assay. For the multiplex PCR, a mixture combining 60 forward primers for TCR Vbeta segments and 13 reverse primers for TCR Jbeta segments was used. TCRdb obtained this table from immuneACCESS and retained in-frame rearrangements with V and J assigned. These tables miss some clones; where compared with another copy, unresolved V genes account for less than half of the shortfall, and the remainder is unexplained. This sample is represented by about 190,000 clones; 81% of them were singletons. The top ten hold roughly 3.6% of the sample. The specimen sequenced was PBMCs. The receptors originated from a man between 35 and 55 years old in good health and CMV-seropositive.

V is TRBV5-4 and J is TRBJ1-1; D is undetermined. The ends were cut back, 2 bases at V and 2 bases at J, with 10 bases in the middle. Germline CDR1 SGHNT, CDR2 YYREEE (reference sequence). This CDR3 has 14 residues. CDR3 amino acids: CASSFGQANTEAFF. CDR3 coding DNA: TGTGCCAGCAGCTTCGGCCAGGCAAACACTGAAGCTTTCTTT.

This sequence joins TRBV27 and TRBJ2-7, with 9 bases matching TRBD1. This CDR3 has 16 residues. Trimming took 5 bases from V and 6 from J; bases not matched to a gene: 14. The germline V gene has CDR1 MNHEY and CDR2 SMNVEV (reference sequence). The CDR3 sequence: CASSPTSGTGSGEQYF. The CDR3 DNA is TGTGCCAGCAGTCCAACATCCGGGACAGGGTCCGGCGAGCAGTACTTC.

This rearrangement joins TRBV7-9 to TRBJ2-2, with D tentatively TRBD1 (6 bases). The CDR3 extends over 15 amino acids. Germline V gene lookup returns CDR1 SEHNR and CDR2 FQNEAQ (reference sequence). Trimming pared 6 bases from V and 6 bases from J, leaving 17 bases between. CDR3 sequence reads: CASRTDDRLAGELFF. The DNA for the CDR3 is TGTGCCAGCAGGACAGATGACAGGTTGGCCGGGGAGCTGTTTTTT.

The chain links TRBV27 to TRBJ2-3, with D possibly being TRBD1 (6 bases). V was shortened by 6 bases and J by 2 bases, with 15 bases between the two germline ends. The germline V gene has CDR1 MNHEY and CDR2 SMNVEV (reference sequence). The CDR3 has 15 residues. CDR3 sequence: CASSVDRRTTDTQYF. The CDR3 nucleotides read TGTGCCAGCAGCGTAGACAGGCGTACCACAGATACGCAGTATTTT.